The entry that follows covers one T cell receptor (beta chain) sequence. This CDR3 contains 16 residues. Germline lookup yields CDR1 LNHDA and CDR2 SQIVND (reference sequence). V lost 3 bases to trimming and J lost 4 bases, with 18 bases between them. The data derive from a study of shared clonotypes between healthy human individuals. Using immunoSEQ multiplex PCR, the repertoire was profiled, and TCRdb retains in-frame clones only, with some absent. This table holds 950,000 to 1,300,000 clones, 75% found once. This TCR was sampled from a man aged 18 to 29 in good health. What was sequenced was memory CD4+ T cells sorted from blood. Documented subset: CD45RA-negative fraction. The chain combines TRBV19 with TRBJ1-1, with a weak D call TRBD1 (5 bases). Written as DNA, the CDR3 is TGTGCCAGTAGTATTCGCCCTGGGCAGGGTGGCACTGAAGCTTTCTTT. As protein: CASSIRPGQGGTEAFF.